This is a list of T cell receptor beta chains from one sample in a study of OX40 agonist ivuxolimab in advanced cancers. Produced via immunoSEQ multiplex PCR; TCRdb's table is partial and in-frame only. The data show 40,000 to 60,000 clones, 80% to 85% seen once. The sample here was CD4+ or CD8+ T cells sorted from blood, taken in a trial of the OX40 agonist ivuxolimab. Source of these receptors: an adult with an advanced solid tumor such as melanoma, head and neck, liver or kidney cancer. The CDR3 runs from the conserved cysteine through the conserved F or W. Fields, in order: V gene, clone size, D gene, J gene, CDR3 protein, CDR3 DNA. The D gene is left open where the match is weak. Size is stated for part of the rows, as once, few or many counts, or as a class when the clone is expanded.

v_call: TRBV18
clone_size: few
d_call: .
j_call: TRBJ2-7
cdr3_aa: CASSPGPLSYEQYF
cdr3_nt: TGTGCCAGCTCACCGGGTCCCTTAAGCTACGAGCAGTACTTC

v_call: TRBV9
clone_size: few
d_call: .
j_call: TRBJ1-3
cdr3_aa: CASSVDGGAGNTIYF
cdr3_nt: TGTGCCAGCAGCGTAGATGGGGGGGCTGGAAACACCATATATTTT

v_call: TRBV7-9
clone_size: .
d_call: .
j_call: TRBJ1-6
cdr3_aa: CASSLPGAVSPLHF
cdr3_nt: TGTGCCAGCAGCTTACCGGGGGCTGTTTCACCCCTCCACTTT

v_call: TRBV25-1
clone_size: .
d_call: .
j_call: TRBJ2-7
cdr3_aa: CATGQAYEQYF
cdr3_nt: TGTGCGACCGGGCAGGCCTACGAGCAGTACTTC

v_call: TRBV11-2
clone_size: .
d_call: .
j_call: TRBJ2-1
cdr3_aa: CASSLGSGPYNEQFF
cdr3_nt: TGTGCCAGCAGCTTAGGGAGCGGGCCATACAATGAGCAGTTCTTC

v_call: TRBV15
clone_size: once
d_call: .
j_call: TRBJ1-5
cdr3_aa: CATSRVGSGPNNQPQHF
cdr3_nt: TGTGCCACCAGCAGAGTTGGGTCGGGGCCCAACAATCAGCCCCAGCATTTT

v_call: TRBV28
clone_size: few
d_call: TRBD2
j_call: TRBJ2-1
cdr3_aa: CASSWGLAGGYNEQFF
cdr3_nt: TGTGCCAGCAGTTGGGGACTAGCGGGAGGGTACAATGAGCAGTTCTTC

v_call: TRBV4-1
clone_size: .
d_call: TRBD1
j_call: TRBJ1-5
cdr3_aa: CASSHTGGADQPQHF
cdr3_nt: TGCGCCAGCAGCCACACAGGGGGCGCGGATCAGCCCCAGCATTTT

v_call: TRBV6-1
clone_size: .
d_call: .
j_call: TRBJ1-5
cdr3_aa: CASSPGVPGVAQHF
cdr3_nt: TGTGCCAGCAGTCCAGGGGTCCCTGGCGTGGCCCAGCATTTT

v_call: TRBV19
clone_size: .
d_call: .
j_call: TRBJ2-7
cdr3_aa: CASSPLAVDYEQYF
cdr3_nt: TGTGCCAGTAGTCCCTTAGCGGTCGACTACGAGCAGTACTTC

v_call: TRBV30
clone_size: .
d_call: TRBD2
j_call: TRBJ2-1
cdr3_aa: CAWSVLAGGNNEQFF
cdr3_nt: TGTGCCTGGAGTGTACTAGCGGGAGGGAACAATGAGCAGTTCTTC

v_call: TRBV7-8
clone_size: many
d_call: .
j_call: TRBJ2-2
cdr3_aa: CASSLAVWGAGELFF
cdr3_nt: TGTGCCAGCAGCTTAGCGGTGTGGGGGGCCGGGGAGCTGTTTTTT

v_call: TRBV4-1
clone_size: .
d_call: .
j_call: TRBJ1-3
cdr3_aa: CASSQDSWASGNTIYF
cdr3_nt: TGCGCCAGCAGCCAGGACAGTTGGGCTTCTGGAAACACCATATATTTT

v_call: TRBV4-3
clone_size: .
d_call: .
j_call: TRBJ1-2
cdr3_aa: CASSLGNGYTF
cdr3_nt: TGCGCCAGCAGCCTCGGCAATGGCTACACCTTC

v_call: TRBV5-1
clone_size: .
d_call: TRBD1
j_call: TRBJ2-1
cdr3_aa: CASSLDRGEQFF
cdr3_nt: TGCGCCAGCAGCTTGGACAGGGGCGAGCAGTTCTTC

v_call: TRBV2
clone_size: .
d_call: .
j_call: TRBJ2-7
cdr3_aa: CASRDKKDEQYF
cdr3_nt: TGTGCCAGCCGGGACAAGAAGGACGAGCAGTACTTC

v_call: TRBV28
clone_size: .
d_call: .
j_call: TRBJ2-1
cdr3_aa: CASSSVLEQFF
cdr3_nt: TGTGCCAGCAGCTCTGTACTTGAGCAGTTCTTC

v_call: TRBV29-1
clone_size: .
d_call: .
j_call: TRBJ1-4
cdr3_aa: CSVEVTGEKLFF
cdr3_nt: TGCAGCGTTGAAGTGACGGGTGAAAAACTGTTTTTT

v_call: TRBV5-1
clone_size: .
d_call: TRBD2
j_call: TRBJ2-1
cdr3_aa: CASSHSSGGREGNEQFF
cdr3_nt: TGCGCCAGCAGTCATTCGAGCGGGGGCCGGGAGGGGAATGAGCAGTTCTTC

v_call: TRBV27
clone_size: .
d_call: .
j_call: TRBJ2-1
cdr3_aa: CASMRLDYNEQFF
cdr3_nt: TGTGCCAGCATGAGACTAGACTACAATGAGCAGTTCTTC

v_call: TRBV7-8
clone_size: .
d_call: .
j_call: TRBJ2-7
cdr3_aa: CASSLKIYEQYF
cdr3_nt: TGTGCCAGCAGCTTAAAAATCTACGAGCAGTACTTC

v_call: TRBV15
clone_size: once
d_call: TRBD2
j_call: TRBJ2-5
cdr3_aa: CATSEGLAGGGETQYF
cdr3_nt: TGTGCCACCAGCGAAGGACTAGCGGGAGGAGGAGAGACCCAGTACTTC

v_call: TRBV7-9
clone_size: .
d_call: TRBD1
j_call: TRBJ2-5
cdr3_aa: CASSSQGEETQYF
cdr3_nt: TGTGCCAGCAGCTCGCAGGGGGAAGAGACCCAGTACTTC

v_call: TRBV5-1
clone_size: .
d_call: .
j_call: TRBJ1-1
cdr3_aa: CASSDGLRGNTEAFF
cdr3_nt: TGCGCCAGCAGCGACGGGCTCCGGGGGAACACTGAAGCTTTCTTT

v_call: TRBV7-2
clone_size: .
d_call: .
j_call: TRBJ1-5
cdr3_aa: CASSLLTGGADQPQHF
cdr3_nt: TGTGCCAGCAGCTTATTAACCGGGGGGGCGGATCAGCCCCAGCATTTT

v_call: TRBV5-1
clone_size: .
d_call: .
j_call: TRBJ1-5
cdr3_aa: CASSLTGTDQPQHF
cdr3_nt: TGCGCCAGCAGCTTGACAGGGACCGATCAGCCCCAGCATTTT

v_call: TRBV29-1
clone_size: .
d_call: .
j_call: TRBJ2-2
cdr3_aa: CSVTRDTGELFF
cdr3_nt: TGCAGCGTTACTAGGGACACCGGGGAGCTGTTTTTT

v_call: TRBV23-1
clone_size: .
d_call: .
j_call: TRBJ2-7
cdr3_aa: CAANMGGSVHEQYF
cdr3_nt: TGCGCCGCTAATATGGGGGGTAGCGTACACGAGCAGTACTTC

v_call: TRBV2
clone_size: .
d_call: .
j_call: TRBJ1-1
cdr3_aa: CASSRSLNTEAFF
cdr3_nt: TGTGCCAGCTCTCGGAGTCTGAACACTGAAGCTTTCTTT

v_call: TRBV4-1
clone_size: .
d_call: .
j_call: TRBJ1-2
cdr3_aa: CASSLAEGDSGYTF
cdr3_nt: TGCGCCAGCAGCCTAGCTGAAGGGGATTCTGGCTACACCTTC

v_call: TRBV27
clone_size: medium-sized
d_call: .
j_call: TRBJ2-1
cdr3_aa: CASLGGGSNEQFF
cdr3_nt: TGTGCCAGCCTCGGAGGGGGAAGCAATGAGCAGTTCTTC

v_call: TRBV27
clone_size: .
d_call: TRBD1
j_call: TRBJ2-1
cdr3_aa: CASSSLRTGTGLDEQFF
cdr3_nt: TGTGCCAGCAGTTCCCTGCGTACCGGGACAGGGCTTGATGAGCAGTTCTTC

v_call: TRBV10-1
clone_size: .
d_call: TRBD2
j_call: TRBJ2-3
cdr3_aa: CASSESLAGSTDTQYF
cdr3_nt: TGCGCCAGCAGTGAGTCGCTAGCGGGGAGCACAGATACGCAGTATTTT

v_call: TRBV15
clone_size: .
d_call: .
j_call: TRBJ1-4
cdr3_aa: CATSLNEKLFF
cdr3_nt: TGTGCCACCAGCTTGAACGAAAAACTGTTTTTT

v_call: TRBV4-1
clone_size: .
d_call: .
j_call: TRBJ1-5
cdr3_aa: CASSQDRRYQPQHF
cdr3_nt: TGCGCCAGCAGCCAGGACCGGCGCTATCAGCCCCAGCATTTT

v_call: TRBV4-1
clone_size: .
d_call: .
j_call: TRBJ1-1
cdr3_aa: CASSPTPGNTEAFF
cdr3_nt: TGCGCCAGCAGCCCGACTCCGGGGAACACTGAAGCTTTCTTT

v_call: TRBV9
clone_size: .
d_call: .
j_call: TRBJ2-3
cdr3_aa: CASSVDGPLTDTQYF
cdr3_nt: TGTGCCAGCAGCGTCGATGGACCACTCACAGATACGCAGTATTTT

v_call: TRBV10-2
clone_size: .
d_call: .
j_call: TRBJ2-6
cdr3_aa: CACRTVTEGANVLTF
cdr3_nt: TGCGCCTGTCGGACAGTAACTGAAGGGGCCAACGTCCTGACTTTC

v_call: TRBV19
clone_size: .
d_call: .
j_call: TRBJ2-7
cdr3_aa: CASSPGFSYEQYF
cdr3_nt: TGTGCCAGTAGTCCAGGATTCTCCTACGAGCAGTACTTC

v_call: TRBV28
clone_size: .
d_call: .
j_call: TRBJ2-3
cdr3_aa: CASSLRSADTQYF
cdr3_nt: TGTGCCAGCAGTTTGCGTTCAGCAGATACGCAGTATTTT

v_call: TRBV5-6
clone_size: .
d_call: .
j_call: TRBJ1-2
cdr3_aa: CASSLAYGYTF
cdr3_nt: TGTGCCAGCAGCTTGGCCTATGGCTACACCTTC

v_call: TRBV11-3
clone_size: .
d_call: TRBD1
j_call: TRBJ1-1
cdr3_aa: CASSLGGGVGMNTEAFF
cdr3_nt: TGTGCCAGCAGCTTGGGAGGGGGCGTCGGGATGAACACTGAAGCTTTCTTT

v_call: TRBV6-5
clone_size: .
d_call: .
j_call: TRBJ1-6
cdr3_aa: CASRDTIYSPLHF
cdr3_nt: TGTGCCAGCAGAGACACTATCTATTCACCCCTCCACTTT

v_call: TRBV4-1
clone_size: few
d_call: .
j_call: TRBJ1-1
cdr3_aa: CASSQEQSLNTEAFF
cdr3_nt: TGCGCCAGCAGCCAAGAGCAGAGTTTGAACACTGAAGCTTTCTTT

v_call: TRBV27
clone_size: .
d_call: TRBD2
j_call: TRBJ2-1
cdr3_aa: CASSLIELAGVNEQFF
cdr3_nt: TGTGCCAGCAGTTTAATTGAGCTAGCGGGGGTCAATGAGCAGTTCTTC

v_call: TRBV5-6
clone_size: .
d_call: .
j_call: TRBJ1-1
cdr3_aa: CASTPSAAGENTEAFF
cdr3_nt: TGTGCCAGCACCCCATCCGCGGCAGGGGAAAACACTGAAGCTTTCTTT

v_call: TRBV2
clone_size: medium-sized
d_call: TRBD1
j_call: TRBJ1-3
cdr3_aa: CASSDEGTGYSGNTIYF
cdr3_nt: TGTGCCAGCAGTGATGAGGGGACAGGCTACTCTGGAAACACCATATATTTT

v_call: TRBV1
clone_size: .
d_call: .
j_call: TRBJ1-2
cdr3_aa: CASSQGGGNYGYTF
cdr3_nt: TGCGCCAGCAGCCAAGGTGGCGGTAACTATGGCTACACCTTC

v_call: TRBV9
clone_size: .
d_call: TRBD2
j_call: TRBJ2-7
cdr3_aa: CASSVGVAGYYEQYF
cdr3_nt: TGTGCCAGCAGCGTAGGGGTAGCGGGGTACTACGAGCAGTACTTC

v_call: TRBV7-6
clone_size: .
d_call: .
j_call: TRBJ1-6
cdr3_aa: CASSLVGGFGSPLHF
cdr3_nt: TGTGCCAGCAGCTTAGTAGGAGGATTCGGATCACCCCTCCACTTT

v_call: TRBV7-2
clone_size: .
d_call: TRBD1
j_call: TRBJ2-2
cdr3_aa: CASSFPTGGTGELFF
cdr3_nt: TGTGCCAGCAGCTTCCCGACAGGGGGCACCGGGGAGCTGTTTTTT

v_call: TRBV9
clone_size: .
d_call: .
j_call: TRBJ1-3
cdr3_aa: CASSVMSQTEGNTIYF
cdr3_nt: TGTGCCAGCAGCGTAATGTCGCAGACCGAAGGAAACACCATATATTTT

v_call: TRBV6-6
clone_size: .
d_call: .
j_call: TRBJ1-1
cdr3_aa: CASSYPMNTEAFF
cdr3_nt: TGTGCCAGCAGTTACCCCATGAACACTGAAGCTTTCTTT